This TCR beta chain comes out of a study of graft-versus-host responses after intestinal transplantation. In the study overall: Those transplanted obtained multivisceral, liver-intestinal, or isolated intestinal grafts. Each recipient received anti-thymocyte globulin induction, then tacrolimus and steroids for roughly 3 years.

This clone was found once. What it recognizes is unknown. Study-level findings and limits: GvH clones detected in recipient marrow included some appearing first in ileum or blood. The study associated peak circulating GvH clone levels with early post-transplant HvG declines.

V lost 5 bases, J lost 4 bases, and 21 bases lay in between. Germline V lookup: CDR1 SGHVS, CDR2 FNYEAQ. The CDR3 covers 17 residues. Measured with immunoSEQ multiplex PCR; TCRdb has only the in-frame clones, and not every one. The sample carries 95,000 to 130,000 clones, about nine tenths recorded once. Sequences were derived from unstimulated CD4+ T cells sorted from spleen or lymph node cells, sampled before intestinal transplant. The source of this sequence is a human donor who received an intestinal transplant. This sequence joins TRBV7-6 and TRBJ2-1, with a possible D match to TRBD2 (6 bases). CDR3 coding DNA: TGTGCCAGCAGCGCCCCCCGGGGCCACGCGGGGTACAATGAGCAGTTCTTC. This encodes CASSAPRGHAGYNEQFF. Together with reference TRBV7-6 and TRBJ2-1, the CDR3 gives the full variable domain: GAGVSQSPRYKVTKRGQDVALRCDPISGHVSLYWYRQALGQGPEFLTYFNYEAQQDKSGLPNDRFSAERPEGSISTLTIQRTEQRDSAMYRCASSAPRGHAGYNEQFFGPGTRLTVL.